The 15 T cell receptor beta chains in this list originate from one sample, sequenced in a study of blood T cell repertoires in COVID-19. The table came from immunoSEQ multiplex PCR; TCRdb's copy has only in-frame clones and leaves some out. In the table there are around 140,000 clones, 85% to 90% of which are singletons. Material for sequencing was peripheral blood. The receptors here all came from a man aged 55 to 70 with COVID-19, enrolled during active disease.

This rearrangement joins TRBV27 to TRBJ1-1; weak D call: TRBD1 (6 bases). Per germline, CDR1 MNHEY and CDR2 SMNVEV (reference sequence). Between the trimmed V and J ends, which lost 5 bases and 3 bases, there was a span of 13 bases. This CDR3 has 14 residues. The CDR3 region has the DNA TGTGCCAGCAGTGCCGGACAGTTTTACACTGAAGCTTTCTTT. Amino acid sequence: CASSAGQFYTEAFF.

The genes are TRBV6-5 and TRBJ1-1, with D maybe TRBD1 (5 bases). Germline CDR1 and CDR2: MNHEY and SVGAGI. This CDR3 has 15 amino acids. V lost 1 base to trimming and J lost 0 bases, with 9 bases between them. The CDR3 DNA sequence: TGTGCCAGCAGTTACTACAGGAGCATGAACACTGAAGCTTTCTTT. Protein product: CASSYYRSMNTEAFF.

The CDR3 sequence is CASSDRVFGYTF. The CDR3 region has the DNA TGTGCCAGCAGCGACAGGGTGTTCGGCTACACCTTC. The rearrangement uses TRBV28 and TRBJ1-2; 7 positions agree with TRBD1. V was clipped by 6 bases and J by 8 bases; unmatched bases: 6. Germline V gene data show CDR1 as MDHEN and CDR2 as SYDVKM. The CDR3 loop spans 12 amino acids.

The rearrangement links TRBV15 to TRBJ2-3, with TRBD1 identical over 8 bases. The CDR3 contains 16 residues. V shed 3 bases and J 2 bases; nucleotides not matched to a gene: 7. The germline V gene encodes CDR1 LNHNV and CDR2 YYDKDF (reference sequence). The CDR3 coding sequence is TGTGCCACCAGCAGGGGTTCAGGGGGCTCCACAGATACGCAGTATTTT. Translating gives CATSRGSGGSTDTQYF.

The chain carries TRBV9 and TRBJ2-4, with 7 bases that match TRBD1. Germline assignment: CDR1 SGDLS and CDR2 YYNGEE. The CDR3 is 13 amino acids. V was clipped by 3 bases and J by 6 bases; unmatched bases: 3. Written as DNA, the CDR3 is TGTGCCAGCAGCGCTCGACAGGGAAACATTCAGTACTTC. Encoded protein: CASSARQGNIQYF.

This chain joins TRBV18 and TRBJ1-5; perhaps TRBD1 as D (5 bases). Between the trimmed V and J ends, which lost 3 bases and 0 bases, there was a span of 9 bases. The CDR3 runs 15 residues. CDR1 and CDR2 from the germline V gene are KGHSH and LQKENI. CDR3 protein: CASSPSGSSNQPQHF. The CDR3 nucleotides read TGTGCCAGCTCACCTTCAGGGTCTAGCAATCAGCCCCAGCATTTT.

This clone came up a few times. The genes are TRBV18 and TRBJ2-3; 11 positions match TRBD2. This CDR3 comprises 17 residues. Per the germline V gene, CDR1 is KGHSH and CDR2 is LQKENI. Trimming removed 0 bases from V and 0 bases from J; junction bases left unmatched: 2. This CDR3 reads CASSPPTSGVSTDTQYF. The CDR3 nucleotides read TGTGCCAGCTCACCACCGACTAGCGGGGTTAGCACAGATACGCAGTATTTT.

This chain links TRBV6-5 with TRBJ1-1, with 10 bases lining up with TRBD1. The junction had 4 bases not matched to a gene; V was cut back by 6 bases and J by 6 bases. Germline lookup yields CDR1 MNHEY and CDR2 SVGAGI. CDR3 length: 13 amino acids. CDR3 sequence: CASRDRGLAEAFF. The CDR3 bases are TGTGCCAGCAGAGACAGGGGGCTTGCTGAAGCTTTCTTT.

The V call is TRBV6-2 or TRBV6-3, the J call TRBJ2-7, with TRBD1 matching 9 bases. The J segment lost 4 bases and the V segment lost 5 bases, leaving 6 bases of the junction unmatched. This CDR3 has 14 residues. CDR1 and CDR2 from the germline V gene are MNHEY and SVGEGT. This CDR3 is CASSITGGQYEQYF. CDR3 nucleotides: TGTGCCAGCAGTATCACAGGGGGCCAATACGAGCAGTACTTC.

The gene calls are TRBV5-1 and TRBJ2-4, with 9 bases fitting TRBD1. Germline CDR1 and CDR2: SGHRS and YFSETQ. Germline trimming cut 4 bases from V and 3 bases from J; bases unmatched to any gene: 8. The CDR3 extends over 16 amino acids. The CDR3 loop reads CASSQGQGLLKNIQYF. The CDR3 DNA reads as TGCGCCAGCAGCCAAGGACAGGGGCTACTCAAAAACATTCAGTACTTC. The whole variable domain, filled in from reference TRBV5-1 and TRBJ2-4, reads KAGVTQTPRYLIKTRGQQVTLSCSPISGHRSVSWYQQTPGQGLQFLFEYFSETQRNKGNFPGRFSGRQFSNSRSEMNVSTLELGDSALYLCASSQGQGLLKNIQYFGAGTRLSVL.

The J gene is TRBJ2-5, the V gene TRBV7-9, with D tentatively TRBD1 (7 bases). Germline V gives CDR1 SEHNR, CDR2 FQNEAQ (reference sequence). The CDR3 has 14 residues. Trimming cost V 2 bases and J 5 bases, with 12 bases left between them. DNA of the CDR3: TGTGCCAGCAGCTTAACAGGGGAGGAGGAGACCCAGTACTTC. It is translated as CASSLTGEEETQYF.

The V call is TRBV3-1 (or the pseudogene TRBV3-2), the J call TRBJ2-3, with 9 bases identical to TRBD2. J lost 0 bases, V lost 1 base, and 8 bases had no gene match. The CDR3 length is 18 residues. Germline V gene data show CDR1 as LGHDT and CDR2 as YNNKEL (reference sequence). The CDR3, as DNA: TGTGCCAGCAGCCAAGTAGTCCCCCTAGCGGGGAGCACAGATACGCAGTATTTT. Amino acids: CASSQVVPLAGSTDTQYF.

The J gene is TRBJ1-5, the V gene TRBV12-5; D possibly corresponds to TRBD1 (5 bases). Per the germline V gene, CDR1 is LGHNT and CDR2 is FRNRAP. Trimming pared 2 bases from V and 0 bases from J, leaving 14 bases between. The CDR3 is 17 residues long. CDR3 nucleotides: TGTGCTAGTGGTTTGACCCGGACACGAAATAGCAATCAGCCCCAGCATTTT. Protein product: CASGLTRTRNSNQPQHF.

The V gene is TRBV19, the J gene TRBJ1-5, with D unresolved. Germline values: CDR1 LNHDA, CDR2 SQIVND (reference sequence). The V end lost 3 bases, the J end lost 6 bases, and 15 bases lay between the germline ends. The CDR3 runs to 15 residues. The CDR3 sequence: CASSISTSRGQPQHF. The CDR3 region has the DNA TGTGCCAGTAGTATCTCGACCTCCAGAGGTCAGCCCCAGCATTTT. Variable domain in full (rest from reference TRBV19 and TRBJ1-5): DGGITQSPKYLFRKEGQNVTLSCEQNLNHDAMYWYRQDPGQGLRLIYYSQIVNDFQKGDIAEGYSVSREKKESFPLTVTSAQKNPTAFYLCASSISTSRGQPQHFGDGTRLSIL.

The V gene is TRBV21-1, the J gene TRBJ1-4; TRBD1 reflects the table's D call only, with no check against the DNA. TRBV21-1 represents a pseudogene. CDR3 length: 17 amino acids. DNA for the CDR3: TGTGCCAGCAGCAAAGCCCGACAGGGGGACCCTAATGAAAAACTGTTTTTT. This codes for CASSKARQGDPNEKLFF.